This TCR beta chain comes out of a study of PD-1 blockade in classical Hodgkin lymphoma. CDR1 and CDR2 (germline): SGHAT, FQDESV (reference sequence). This CDR3 contains 12 residues. Deletions cut 3 bases from V and 6 bases from J, with 3 bases between. The table came from immunoSEQ multiplex PCR; TCRdb's copy has only in-frame clones and leaves some out. Here the sample spans 25,000 to 35,000 clones, 60% to 85% being singletons. After autologous stem cell transplantation all patients relapsed, and prior brentuximab vedotin exposure differed between cohorts. The clonotype comes from a human donor with classical Hodgkin lymphoma. The sequenced sample was peripheral blood mononuclear cells (PBMCs), obtained before the second cycle of nivolumab. The V gene is TRBV11-1, the J gene TRBJ1-6; D is undetermined. The CDR3 is CASSFPNSPLHF. The CDR3 DNA is TGTGCCAGCAGCTTCCCTAATTCACCCCTCCACTTT.